The 21 T cell receptor beta chains in this list originate from one sample, sequenced in a study of cytomegalovirus exposure and HLA in healthy donors. Primers: 60 Vbeta forward and 13 Jbeta reverse. The protocol was immunoSEQ multiplex PCR, while the TCRdb copy is restricted to in-frame clones and leaves out a portion. The table lists about 130,000 clones, 80% of them singletons. Sequencing was performed on PBMCs. The receptors stem from a woman between 35 and 50 years old in good health and CMV-seronegative.

This clone has a handful of counts. The rearrangement links TRBV6-1 to TRBJ2-1, with 9 bases matching TRBD1. This CDR3 is 17 amino acids long. The junction had 11 bases not matched to a gene; V was cut back by 4 bases and J by 4 bases. Germline V CDR1 and CDR2: MNHNS, SASEGT. CDR3 sequence (DNA): TGTGCCAGCAGTGCTCTCTTAGGGACAGGGCCTTACAATGAGCAGTTCTTC. This translates into CASSALLGTGPYNEQFF.

In its sample, this clone was seen a few times. This rearrangement joins TRBV4-2 to TRBJ1-6; D may be TRBD1 (6 bases). The germline V gene encodes CDR1 LGHNA and CDR2 YNFKEQ. V was clipped by 4 bases and J by 5 bases, with 12 bases between them. This CDR3 contains 15 residues. CDR3 region: CASSRVPGDNSPLHF. CDR3 nucleotides: TGTGCCAGCAGCCGGGTCCCAGGGGATAATTCACCCCTCCACTTT.

The chain recombines TRBV19 with TRBJ2-7, with 7 positions matching TRBD1. V dropped 5 bases and J dropped 3; count of bases not matched to a gene: 7. Germline-derived CDR1 and CDR2 are LNHDA and SQIVND (reference sequence). The length of the CDR3 is 14 residues. The CDR3, as DNA: TGTGCCAGTAGTCCGGGACAGTGGGGCTACGAGCAGTACTTC. It translates to CASSPGQWGYEQYF. Full variable domain (outside the CDR3, taken from reference TRBV19 and TRBJ2-7): DGGITQSPKYLFRKEGQNVTLSCEQNLNHDAMYWYRQDPGQGLRLIYYSQIVNDFQKGDIAEGYSVSREKKESFPLTVTSAQKNPTAFYLCASSPGQWGYEQYFGPGTRLTVT.

The chain combines TRBV4-1 with TRBJ2-5; 9 nucleotides match TRBD1. Per the germline V gene, CDR1 is MGHRA and CDR2 is YSYEKL. This CDR3 comprises 16 residues. V lost 3 bases to trimming and J lost 2 bases; unmatched junction nucleotides: 7. CDR3 sequence: CASSQEDRGDQETQYF. The CDR3 DNA reads TGCGCCAGCAGCCAGGAGGACAGGGGAGATCAAGAGACCCAGTACTTC.

The V gene is TRBV7-9, the J gene TRBJ1-3; D gene unclear. The CDR3 sequence is 13 residues long. Germline-derived CDR1 and CDR2 are SEHNR and FQNEAQ (reference sequence). V lost 5 bases to trimming and J lost 0 bases, with 5 bases between them. CDR3 in DNA: TGTGCCAGCAGCGAGTACTCTGGAAACACCATATATTTT. Protein: CASSEYSGNTIYF.

The table lists this clone with a count of one. The chain has TRBV19 and TRBJ1-4; perhaps TRBD1 as D (5 bases). V lost 6 bases and J lost 6, with 14 bases in between. CDR1 and CDR2 from the germline V gene are LNHDA and SQIVND (reference sequence). The CDR3 runs to 14 residues. The CDR3 sequence is CASRGLSGHEKLFF. In DNA, the CDR3 is TGTGCCAGTAGGGGACTTTCAGGACATGAAAAACTGTTTTTT.

This sequence joins TRBV5-1 and TRBJ2-6; a possible D gene is TRBD1 (6 bases). This CDR3 spans 18 amino acids. Germline V gives CDR1 SGHRS, CDR2 YFSETQ. V was clipped by 3 bases and J by 0 bases, with 16 bases between them. The CDR3 sequence is CASSYDRSPLSGANVLTF. CDR3 in DNA: TGCGCCAGCAGCTACGACAGGTCCCCCCTCTCTGGGGCCAACGTCCTGACTTTC.

The chain has TRBV28 and TRBJ1-4; 7 nucleotides align to TRBD1. The J segment lost 10 bases and the V segment lost 3 bases, leaving 5 bases of the junction unmatched. Germline CDR1 and CDR2: MDHEN and SYDVKM. The CDR3 contains 13 residues. CDR3 sequence (DNA): TGTGCCAGCAGTTTGGGGGCAGGGGGAAAACTGTTTTTT. It encodes CASSLGAGGKLFF. The full variable domain, with the rest looked up from reference TRBV28 and TRBJ1-4, is DVKVTQSSRYLVKRTGEKVFLECVQDMDHENMFWYRQDPGLGLRLIYFSYDVKMKEKGDIPEGYSVSREKKERFSLILESASTNQTSMYLCASSLGAGGKLFFGSGTQLSVL.

V usage is TRBV5-1 and J usage is TRBJ1-6, with D unresolved. Germline lookup yields CDR1 SGHRS and CDR2 YFSETQ. The CDR3 is 14 amino acids. With 4 bases removed from V and 8 bases from J, the gap between germline ends came to 13 bases. The CDR3: CASSPGDADSPLHF. The CDR3 nucleotides are TGCGCCAGCAGCCCGGGAGACGCCGATTCACCCCTCCACTTT. Together with reference TRBV5-1 and TRBJ1-6, the CDR3 gives the full variable domain: KAGVTQTPRYLIKTRGQQVTLSCSPISGHRSVSWYQQTPGQGLQFLFEYFSETQRNKGNFPGRFSGRQFSNSRSEMNVSTLELGDSALYLCASSPGDADSPLHFGNGTRLTVT.

This chain links TRBV9 with TRBJ2-3; TRBD2 might be the D (5 bases). In germline, CDR1 is SGDLS, CDR2 YYNGEE. The CDR3 runs to 13 residues. The V and J ends lost 0 bases and 3 bases respectively, with 5 bases between them. The DNA for the CDR3 is TGTGCCAGCAGCGTAGGAGGGACAGATACGCAGTATTTT. Its translation: CASSVGGTDTQYF.

The V gene is TRBV7-2, the J gene TRBJ2-1; D possibly corresponds to TRBD2 (6 bases). The CDR3 runs 15 residues. Trimming took off 0 bases at V and 4 bases at J, with 10 bases between the two ends. Germline V CDR1 and CDR2: SGHTA, FQGNSA. The CDR3 sequence is CASSLAFGGYNEQFF. Written as DNA, the CDR3 is TGTGCCAGCAGCTTAGCGTTTGGGGGGTACAATGAGCAGTTCTTC.

The chain uses TRBV4-2 and TRBJ1-1; possible D gene TRBD1, 6 bases. This CDR3 comprises 14 residues. Germline CDR1 reads LGHNA; CDR2 reads YNFKEQ. V lost 1 base and J 2 bases, leaving 8 bases between the germline ends. The CDR3 sequence: CASSQGDINTEAFF. CDR3 nucleotides: TGTGCCAGCAGCCAAGGGGACATAAACACTGAAGCTTTCTTT.

The chain employs TRBV9 and TRBJ1-5, with D hard to call. This CDR3 contains 15 residues. With 0 bases removed from V and 7 bases from J, the gap between germline ends came to 14 bases. CDR1 and CDR2 from the germline V gene are SGDLS and YYNGEE. CDR3 residues: CASSVGSWEEQPQHF. The CDR3 DNA reads TGTGCCAGCAGCGTAGGGTCCTGGGAGGAGCAGCCCCAGCATTTT.

The rearrangement links TRBV2 to TRBJ1-4; D is undetermined. CDR3 length: 14 residues. The germline gives CDR1 SNHLY, CDR2 FYNNEI. V shed 7 bases and J shed 7 bases, with 16 bases lying between them. The DNA of the CDR3 is TGTGCCAGCACCGATCGGACCCGGGGTGAAAAACTGTTTTTT. This gives the protein CASTDRTRGEKLFF. Based on the CDR3 plus reference TRBV2 and TRBJ1-4, the full variable domain is EPEVTQTPSHQVTQMGQEVILRCVPISNHLYFYWYRQILGQKVEFLVSFYNNEISEKSEIFDDQFSVERPDGSNFTLKIRSTKLEDSAMYFCASTDRTRGEKLFFGSGTQLSVL.

V and J are TRBV9 and TRBJ2-7; 7 nucleotides align to TRBD2. The CDR3 sequence is 16 residues long. Looked up from germline, CDR1 is SGDLS and CDR2 is YYNGEE. Germline trimming cut 0 bases from V and 2 bases from J; bases unmatched to any gene: 8. CDR3 bases: TGTGCCAGCAGCGTAGCTGGGGCTAGCGGAACCTACGAGCAGTACTTC. The encoded protein is CASSVAGASGTYEQYF.

This chain uses TRBV7-8 with TRBJ2-3, with D possibly matching TRBD1 (6 bases). Trimming cost V 1 base and J 6 bases, with 14 bases left between them. The CDR3 is made up of 15 amino acids. The germline V gene has CDR1 SGHVS and CDR2 FQNEAQ. CDR3 coding DNA: TGTGCCAGCAGCTTAGATGGAGGTGGGGGCGATACGCAGTATTTT. It specifies CASSLDGGGGDTQYF.

The chain uses TRBV2 and TRBJ2-3, with TRBD1 identical over 9 bases. The V and J ends lost 8 bases and 3 bases, in that order; junction bases with no gene match: 9. The germline CDR1 and CDR2 sequences are SNHLY and FYNNEI. This CDR3 contains 15 residues. CDR3: CASRDRVKMTDTQYF. CDR3 nucleotides: TGTGCCAGCCGGGACAGGGTAAAGATGACAGATACGCAGTATTTT. Full variable domain (remainder filled in from reference TRBV2 and TRBJ2-3): EPEVTQTPSHQVTQMGQEVILRCVPISNHLYFYWYRQILGQKVEFLVSFYNNEISEKSEIFDDQFSVERPDGSNFTLKIRSTKLEDSAMYFCASRDRVKMTDTQYFGPGTRLTVL.

The chain joins TRBV9 to TRBJ2-7; 7 nucleotides match TRBD2. This CDR3 comprises 18 residues. Trimming at V came to 0 bases and at J to 2 bases, leaving 14 bases not matched to a gene. Germline CDR1 SGDLS, CDR2 YYNGEE. As DNA, the CDR3 is TGTGCCAGCAGCGTAGGTACTATGGCGGGGAGGGGCCCCTACGAGCAGTACTTC. This codes for CASSVGTMAGRGPYEQYF.

The V and J genes are TRBV7-9 and TRBJ2-5; 7 bases agree with TRBD2. The CDR3 length is 15 residues. V dropped 5 bases and J dropped 2; count of bases not matched to a gene: 8. Germline V CDR1 and CDR2: SEHNR, FQNEAQ (reference sequence). The CDR3 DNA follows: TGTGCCAGCAGCCTTAAAGCGGGGCTACAAGAGACCCAGTACTTC. Its protein is CASSLKAGLQETQYF.

The chain has TRBV11-2 and TRBJ2-3; D not certain. Germline V gene lookup returns CDR1 SGHAT and CDR2 FQNNGV. Trimming pared 1 base from V and 2 bases from J, leaving 16 bases between. This CDR3 contains 17 residues. The CDR3 bases are TGTGCCAGCAGCTTAGGGGCCATGGGCGCCTCCACAGATACGCAGTATTTT. Translated: CASSLGAMGASTDTQYF.

The V call is TRBV4-3, the J call TRBJ1-6, with 8 positions matching TRBD1. Looked up from germline, CDR1 is LGHNA and CDR2 is YSLEER. This CDR3 has 17 residues. Losses at the gene ends were 0 bases for V and 5 bases for J; bases not matched to a gene: 6. The CDR3 DNA is TGCGCCAGCAGCCAAGAGACGACAGGGGTGGATAATTCACCCCTCCACTTT. It translates to CASSQETTGVDNSPLHF.